The sequence of this T cell receptor beta chain was determined in a study of beta chain features in type 1 diabetes. This clone was observed a handful of times. V was pared by 3 bases and J by 4 bases, with 6 bases between. CDR3 length: 13 amino acids. Germline values: CDR1 MGHDK, CDR2 SYGVNS. Of the isolated RNA, all was reverse transcribed, and so the sequenced material was expressed TCRB transcripts. Profiling relied on immunoSEQ multiplex PCR, and the TCRdb table lists in-frame clones only, not all of them. The sample comprises about 900,000 clones, 15% to 20% of which are singletons, and about 0.02% rests with the top ten.

The sequence was obtained from a woman under 30 in good health. The chain carries TRBV25-1 and TRBJ2-2; D uncertain. Sequenced input: naive CD4+ T cells from blood. The CDR3 loop reads CASSDYITGELFF. DNA of the CDR3: TGTGCCAGCAGTGATTATATCACCGGGGAGCTGTTTTTT. Based on the CDR3 plus reference TRBV25-1 and TRBJ2-2, the full variable domain is EADIYQTPRYLVIGTGKKITLECSQTMGHDKMYWYQQDPGMELHLIHYSYGVNSTEKGDLSSESTVSRIRTEHFPLTLESARPSHTSQYLCASSDYITGELFFGEGSRLTVL.